This T cell receptor beta chain emerged from a study of blood T cell repertoires in COVID-19. Looking at the study overall: T cells, B-cell-depleted T cells, or PBMCs supplied cDNA or gDNA.

The CDR3 runs to 15 residues. V dropped 5 bases and J dropped 4; count of bases not matched to a gene: 7. Germline CDR1 reads MNHEY; CDR2 reads SMNVEV (reference sequence). Authors' analysis steps: Reference gene primer amplification yielded estimated nucleated cell counts. Produced via immunoSEQ multiplex PCR; TCRdb's table is partial and in-frame only. V, J and clone size derive from that table, while D and trimming were established from the DNA sequence. The sample includes around 35,000 clones, 87% of them seen just once. The origin of this receptor is a human donor in a cohort sampled during active COVID-19. The sequencing sample was made of peripheral blood. The chain links TRBV27 to TRBJ2-7; 11 bases agree with TRBD1. The CDR3 nucleotides read TGTGCCAGCAGTCGTAAAGGACAGGGGGCTTACGAGCAGTACTTC. This encodes CASSRKGQGAYEQYF.